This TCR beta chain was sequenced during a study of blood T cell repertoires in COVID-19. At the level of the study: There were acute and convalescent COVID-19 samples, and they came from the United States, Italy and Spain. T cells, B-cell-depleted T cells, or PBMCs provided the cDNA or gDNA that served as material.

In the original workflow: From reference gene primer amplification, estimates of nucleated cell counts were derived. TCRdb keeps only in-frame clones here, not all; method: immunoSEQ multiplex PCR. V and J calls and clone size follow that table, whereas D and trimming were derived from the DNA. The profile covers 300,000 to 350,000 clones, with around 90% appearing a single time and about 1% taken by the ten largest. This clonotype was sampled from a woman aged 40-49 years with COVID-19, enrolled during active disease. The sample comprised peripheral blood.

CDR3 nucleotide sequence: TGTGCCAGCCGGGACACCCATAATTCACCCCTCCACTTT. Amino acids: CASRDTHNSPLHF. V is TRBV2 and J is TRBJ1-6, with D maybe TRBD1 (6 bases). The CDR3 spans 13 residues. The V gene's germline CDR1 is SNHLY and CDR2 FYNNEI. V dropped 8 bases and J dropped 5 bases, with 10 bases sitting between them.